Listed below are T cell receptor beta chains from one sample, sequenced in a study of graft-versus-host responses after intestinal transplantation. Here immunoSEQ multiplex PCR was the method, and the copy in TCRdb shows in-frame clones only, minus some. The data show around 6,000 clones, around a third seen once. Sequenced here: alloreactive CD8+ T cells from a mixed lymphocyte reaction culture, sampled before intestinal transplant. The receptors shown here come from a human patient who received an intestinal transplant. CDR3s include the opening cysteine and the closing phenylalanine or tryptophan. Fields, in order: D gene, clone size, J gene, V gene, CDR3 DNA, CDR3 protein. D genes are given only for firm matches. Expanded clones get a size class; other rows say once, few or many, or leave the size out.

>TRBD1|NA|TRBJ2-7|TRBV6-1
TGTGCCAGCAGGGGAGTGGGGACAGGTAGAAACGAGCAGTACTTC
CASRGVGTGRNEQYF
>NA|medium-sized|TRBJ2-7|TRBV7-8
TGTGCCAGCAGCCCCCGAGACAGAATGGCCTACGAGCAGTACTTC
CASSPRDRMAYEQYF
>NA|NA|TRBJ2-1|TRBV2
TGTGCCAGCAGTGAGGCGGGCTTAGCGGATGAGCAGTTCTTC
CASSEAGLADEQFF
>TRBD2|NA|TRBJ2-3|TRBV6-1
TGTGCCAGCAGTTCGCCGCGGGGGGGGGCAGATACGCAGTATTTT
CASSSPRGGADTQYF
>TRBD1|few|TRBJ2-7|TRBV13
TGTGCCAGCAGCTGGTCCGGGACAGGGAAATACGAGCAGTACTTC
CASSWSGTGKYEQYF
>NA|few|TRBJ1-5|TRBV7-9
TGTGCCAGCAGCTCCTACTCAGGGGCGGAAAAGGGTCAGCCCCAGCATTTT
CASSSYSGAEKGQPQHF
>NA|NA|TRBJ2-2|TRBV28
TGTGCCAGCAGTCACCACAGCACCGGGGAGCTGTTTTTT
CASSHHSTGELFF
>NA|NA|TRBJ1-2|TRBV29-1
TGCAGCGTTCGCGACCCCAGGTGGGACTATGGCTACACCTTC
CSVRDPRWDYGYTF
>NA|medium-sized|TRBJ2-1|TRBV19
TGTGCCAGTAGCCCAACAGGGTACAATGAGCAGTTCTTC
CASSPTGYNEQFF
>TRBD1|NA|TRBJ1-5|TRBV6-5
TGTGCCAGCAATCAACAGGGGGCCAACAATCAGCCCCAGCATTTT
CASNQQGANNQPQHF
>TRBD2|NA|TRBJ2-7|TRBV6-5
TGTGCCAGCAGGCTAGGGAGGGTTCCGTACGAGCAGTACTTC
CASRLGRVPYEQYF
>TRBD1|few|TRBJ1-1|TRBV4-3
TGCGCCAGCAGCCAAGAAGGACAGGGGGCCAGGGGAGCTTTCTTT
CASSQEGQGARGAFF
>NA|NA|TRBJ2-7|TRBV5-6
TGTGCCAGCAGGGTTTCGGGGGGCCTCTCCTACGAGCAGTACTTC
CASRVSGGLSYEQYF
>NA|few|TRBJ2-3|TRBV12-2
TGTGCAAGTCGCTTGACAGCGGGGGGTAGCAGCACACATACGCAGTATTTT
CASRLTAGGSSTHTQYF
>NA|NA|TRBJ2-5|TRBV5-4
TGTGCCAGCAGCGCGCTACAGGGGGGGGGAGAGACCCAGTACTTC
CASSALQGGGETQYF
>NA|NA|TRBJ2-7|TRBV21-1
TGTGCCAGCAGCAACTGGCAGGGGGCACACCGGGACCACTCCTACGAGCAGTACTTC
CASSNWQGAHRDHSYEQYF
>TRBD2|NA|TRBJ2-3|TRBV7-9
TGTGCCAGCAGCTTAGACTGGCGGGAGGGCGAGTATTTT
CASSLDWREGEYF
>NA|NA|TRBJ2-7|TRBV7-8
TGTGCCAGCAGCTTAAGAGACAGGATCTCCTACGAGCAGTACTTC
CASSLRDRISYEQYF
>NA|NA|TRBJ2-1|TRBV21-1
TGTGCCAGCAGACTCAAATTAGCTACACCATCCGACAATGAGCAGTTCTTC
CASRLKLATPSDNEQFF
>TRBD1|NA|TRBJ2-1|TRBV2
TGTGCCAGCAGCCCGGGACAGGATTACCCAGGGGCCGGGTATGAGCAGTTCTTC
CASSPGQDYPGAGYEQFF
>TRBD2|NA|TRBJ2-3|TRBV28
TGTGCCAGCAGTCCGAGGACTAGCGGAGATACGCAGTATTTT
CASSPRTSGDTQYF
>TRBD2|NA|TRBJ2-1|TRBV28
TGTGCCAGCAGTTTCGCCGCAGAACTAGCGGATAATGAGCAGTTCTTC
CASSFAAELADNEQFF
>NA|few|TRBJ2-2|TRBV11-3
TGTGCCAGCAGCTTAGCAGGGCCCACCGGGGAGCTGTTTTTT
CASSLAGPTGELFF